Presented here are 22 T cell receptor beta chains from one specimen sequenced in a study of Graves' ophthalmopathy and Graves' hyperthyroidism. RNA transcripts yielded amplified TCR beta CDR3 regions. The first-round RT-PCR employed HTBI primers together with the Qiagen OneStep RT-PCR kit. A multiplex PCR was then performed as the second round. MiXCR was run by TCRdb on the multiplex PCR reads, yielding one entry per CDR3 protein. Counted here are 300,000 to 400,000 distinct CDR3 sequences, 17% occurring once; the ten biggest clones make up roughly 2.6%. The sequenced sample consisted of peripheral blood. All receptors derive from an adult woman with stable Graves' hyperthyroidism.

Ten or more counts support this clonotype. The V and J genes are TRBV7-2 and TRBJ2-2; 8 nucleotides line up with TRBD1. The CDR3 length is 14 residues. Germline CDR1 and CDR2: SGHTA and FQGNSA. J lost 6 bases, V lost 5 bases, and 5 bases had no gene match. CDR3 DNA: TGTGCCAGCAGCGGACAGGGTTACGCCGGGGAGCTGTTTTTT. Its protein product is CASSGQGYAGELFF.

This clonotype was detected many times. The chain recombines TRBV11-2 with TRBJ1-1; no clear D gene. Looked up from germline, CDR1 is SGHAT and CDR2 is FQNNGV. The V and J ends lost 5 bases and 1 base respectively, with 8 bases between them. The CDR3 is made up of 13 amino acids. CDR3 DNA sequence: TGTGCCAGCAGCCTTGATTGGAACACTGAAGCTTTCTTT. Its translation is CASSLDWNTEAFF.

The sample holds many counts of this clonotype. CDR3 amino acids: CASSYGPGLAGVGSYEQYF. In nucleotides, the CDR3 is TGTGCCAGCAGTTATGGGCCGGGACTAGCGGGAGTAGGCTCCTACGAGCAGTACTTC. V gene TRBV6-2 or TRBV6-3 combines with J gene TRBJ2-7; 14 bases fit TRBD2. Trimming cost V 3 bases and J 0 bases; bases outside gene matches: 10. Germline V gives CDR1 MNHEY, CDR2 SVGEGT. There are 19 residues in the CDR3.

In its sample, this clonotype was seen many times. This chain connects TRBV11-2 to TRBJ2-7; 9 positions agree with TRBD2. Germline V gene sequence: CDR1 SGHAT, CDR2 FQNNGV. This CDR3 is 16 amino acids long. V dropped 5 bases and J dropped 4; count of bases not matched to a gene: 12. Written as DNA, the CDR3 is TGTGCCAGCAGCAGCACTAGCGGGCGAAGTCATTACGAGCAGTACTTC. Translated, it gives CASSSTSGRSHYEQYF.

This clonotype was counted ten times or more. The chain joins TRBV15 to TRBJ2-4; D might be TRBD1 (5 bases). Germline V gives CDR1 LNHNV, CDR2 YYDKDF (reference sequence). CDR3 length: 14 residues. Trimming shortened V by 6 bases and J by 5 bases, and 14 bases separated the two germline ends. The CDR3, as DNA: TGTGCCACCAGTGTCAGGGCCCGAGAAAACATTCAGTACTTC. Its protein is CATSVRARENIQYF.

This clonotype occurred many times. The chain carries TRBV25-1 and TRBJ2-7; D may match TRBD1 or TRBD2 (7 bases each). The V gene's germline CDR1 is MGHDK and CDR2 SYGVNS. V lost 4 bases and J 3 bases, leaving 19 bases between the germline ends. CDR3 length equals 16 residues. As DNA, the CDR3 is TGTGCCAGCAGTGTGGGAGGGGGACAGTCACTCTACGAGCAGTACTTC. Amino acids: CASSVGGGQSLYEQYF.

This clonotype occurred many times. The chain employs TRBV2 and TRBJ2-7; D ambiguous. V was trimmed by 3 bases and J by 6 bases, leaving 9 bases between them. There are 12 residues in the CDR3. CDR1 SNHLY and CDR2 FYNNEI come from the germline V gene. The CDR3 bases are TGTGCCAGCAGTGATATCAAAGGCGAGCAGTACTTC. This encodes CASSDIKGEQYF.

With respect to this clonotype: One base away lies a much larger clone, so this may be a sequencing read error. The J gene is TRBJ2-5, the V gene TRBV10-3; D might be TRBD2 (6 bases). The germline CDR1 and CDR2 sequences are ENHRY and SYGVKD. The CDR3 runs to 15 residues. DNA for the CDR3: TGTGCCATCTGTGAGTCCGGGACTCCACAAGAGACCCAGTACTTC. It encodes CAICESGTPQETQYF.

The J gene is TRBJ2-5, the V gene TRBV12-3 or TRBV12-4, with 8 positions matching TRBD1. This CDR3 has 15 residues. Germline trimming cut 6 bases from V and 3 bases from J; bases unmatched to any gene: 9. CDR3 nucleotides: TGTGCCAGCAGAAATATGGGACAGGACAAAGAGACCCAGTACTTC. It yields the protein CASRNMGQDKETQYF.

CDR3: CASEARTETQYF. The CDR3 DNA follows: TGTGCCAGCGAAGCCCGAACGGAGACCCAGTACTTC. This rearrangement joins TRBV5-5 to TRBJ2-5; D is unresolved. CDR3 length: 12 residues. Germline V CDR1 and CDR2: SGHKS, YYEKEE (reference sequence). The V end was cut by 7 bases, the J end by 5 bases, with 12 bases between.

This clonotype has ten or more counts. The J gene is TRBJ2-7, the V gene TRBV14; tentative D call: TRBD2 (5 bases). Germline V CDR1 and CDR2: SGHDN, FVKESK. This CDR3 region has 14 residues. The V gene lost 4 bases and the J gene lost 5 bases, with 15 bases spanning the gap. CDR3: CASSLLGRSHEQYF. The CDR3 DNA reads as TGTGCCAGCAGCCTACTAGGCAGGTCCCACGAGCAGTACTTC.

This clonotype was counted at least ten times. The chain employs TRBV20-1 and TRBJ2-5; D is unresolved. Per germline, CDR1 DFQATT and CDR2 SNEGSKA (reference sequence). Trimming took 6 bases from V and 3 from J, leaving 11 bases between them. The CDR3 runs 12 residues. The CDR3 DNA sequence: TGCAGTGCCCGACCATTTGAAGAGACCCAGTACTTC. This sequence encodes CSARPFEETQYF.

The J gene is TRBJ2-7, the V gene TRBV18; 9 bases map to TRBD1. The germline gives CDR1 KGHSH, CDR2 LQKENI. The CDR3 contains 14 residues. The ends lost 4 bases at V and 5 bases at J; junction bases unmatched: 6. The CDR3 here is CASSLRGQGHEQYF. CDR3 coding DNA: TGTGCCAGCTCACTCAGGGGACAGGGCCACGAGCAGTACTTC. Full variable domain (missing parts from reference TRBV18 and TRBJ2-7): NAGVMQNPRHLVRRRGQEARLRCSPMKGHSHVYWYRQLPEEGLKFMVYLQKENIIDESGMPKERFSAEFPKEGPSILRIQQVVRGDSAAYFCASSLRGQGHEQYFGPGTRLTVT.

This clonotype has at least ten counts. The chain uses TRBV6-5 and TRBJ2-7; the D gene is possibly TRBD2 (6 bases). The V and J ends lost 2 bases and 0 bases respectively, with 14 bases between them. The CDR3 is 16 residues long. CDR1 and CDR2 from the germline V gene are MNHEY and SVGAGI. DNA for the CDR3: TGTGCCAGCAGTTACCCAGGGCTGGGGGGCTCCTACGAGCAGTACTTC. The encoded protein is CASSYPGLGGSYEQYF.

There are many counts of this clonotype. The chain carries TRBV28 and TRBJ2-7; 7 nucleotides agree with TRBD1. Trimming at V came to 4 bases and at J to 7 bases, leaving 10 bases not matched to a gene. The CDR3 is 14 residues long. Germline V CDR1 and CDR2: MDHEN, SYDVKM. The CDR3 DNA sequence: TGTGCCAGCAGTTCGGTAAGGGGGCTCAGAGAGCAGTACTTC. Translated, it gives CASSSVRGLREQYF.

The chain couples TRBV6-1 to TRBJ2-5; D unresolved. Trimming pared 6 bases from V and 5 bases from J, leaving 16 bases between. The CDR3 runs to 14 residues. The germline V gene encodes CDR1 MNHNS and CDR2 SASEGT. In DNA, the CDR3 is TGTGCCAGCAGCGTCCTTGGGTCGCGCGAGACCCAGTACTTC. Translation: CASSVLGSRETQYF.

This clonotype came up many times. The CDR3 reads CASSHPVEADEQYF. CDR3 bases: TGCGCCAGCAGCCACCCCGTGGAGGCCGACGAGCAGTACTTC. The V gene is TRBV4-1, the J gene TRBJ2-7; TRBD2 might be the D (5 bases). This CDR3 has 14 residues. The V and J ends lost 3 bases and 5 bases respectively, with 14 bases between them. The germline V gene encodes CDR1 MGHRA and CDR2 YSYEKL.

This clonotype has at least ten counts. This chain uses TRBV18 with TRBJ1-6, with D possibly matching TRBD1 (5 bases). Trimming pared 4 bases from V and 0 bases from J, leaving 10 bases between. Germline loops: CDR1 KGHSH, CDR2 LQKENI. This CDR3 is built from 16 residues. In nucleotides, the CDR3 is TGTGCCAGCTCACTGACAGACACCTCCTATAATTCACCCCTCCACTTT. Its protein is CASSLTDTSYNSPLHF.

This clonotype was counted many times. The chain uses TRBV6-5 and TRBJ1-1, with 7 bases fitting TRBD1. This CDR3 has 15 residues. Germline assignment: CDR1 MNHEY and CDR2 SVGAGI. J lost 4 bases, V lost 4 bases, and 9 bases had no gene match. CDR3 coding DNA: TGTGCCAGCAGTTCCGTTTCAGGGGGACCCACTGAAGCTTTCTTT. It encodes CASSSVSGGPTEAFF.

This clonotype was detected ten times or more. The chain uses TRBV20-1 and TRBJ2-7; 9 positions agree with TRBD2. Germline loops: CDR1 DFQATT, CDR2 SNEGSKA (reference sequence). Losses at the gene ends were 0 bases for V and 2 bases for J; bases not matched to a gene: 2. The CDR3 sequence is 14 residues long. The CDR3, as DNA: TGCAGTGCTAGAGAGGGCGGGAGGGCCTACGAGCAGTACTTC. Protein product: CSAREGGRAYEQYF.

This clonotype was recorded at least ten times. A much more abundant neighbour one base away suggests this may be a read error. The CDR3 here is CASSLWANTGELFF. CDR3 bases: TGTGCCAGCAGTTTGTGGGCGAACACCGGGGAGCTGTTTTTT. The chain recombines TRBV27 with TRBJ2-2; D unclear. The V end was cut by 3 bases, the J end by 0 bases, with 5 bases between. Looked up from germline, CDR1 is MNHEY and CDR2 is SMNVEV (reference sequence). This CDR3 region has 14 residues.

There are many counts of this clonotype. V and J are TRBV2 and TRBJ1-3, with D perhaps matching TRBD1 (6 bases). The CDR3 consists of 15 residues. V lost 6 bases to trimming and J lost 0 bases, with 12 bases between them. From germline, CDR1 is SNHLY and CDR2 FYNNEI. CDR3 amino acids: CASRTGQSSGNTIYF. CDR3 bases: TGTGCCAGCAGGACAGGACAGAGCTCTGGAAACACCATATATTTT.